Below are 23 T cell receptor beta chains sequenced from a single sample in a study of blood T cells in healthy people across ages. A J-beta primer mix and a sample-barcoded 5' primer were used in a second PCR of roughly 6 to 12 cycles. TCRdb re-derived calls from the 5' RACE reads in MiXCR, one entry per CDR3 protein. Of around 1.5 million distinct CDR3 sequences in the sample, around 59% were seen once. Sequencing was performed on blood. The origin of the receptors is a man aged 18-30 years in good health.

This CDR3 is CASSPRTGDGSPLHF. CDR3 sequence (DNA): TGTGCCAGCAGCCCCCGGACAGGGGACGGTTCACCCCTCCACTTT. This sequence joins TRBV9 and TRBJ1-6; the match to TRBD1 covers 9 bases. CDR3 size: 15 residues. Germline lookup yields CDR1 SGDLS and CDR2 YYNGEE. J gave up 9 bases and V 4 bases, and 8 bases lay outside the gene matches. The full variable domain, its missing parts supplied by reference TRBV9 and TRBJ1-6, is DSGVTQTPKHLITATGQRVTLRCSPRSGDLSVYWYQQSLDQGLQFLIQYYNGEERAKGNILERFSAQQFPDLHSELNLSSLELGDSALYFCASSPRTGDGSPLHFGNGTRLTVT.

The chain links TRBV6-2 or TRBV6-3 to TRBJ2-1; 7 nucleotides line up with TRBD2. The CDR3 extends over 15 amino acids. Germline lookup yields CDR1 MNHEY and CDR2 SVGEGT. J gave up 6 bases and V 0 bases, and 5 bases lay outside the gene matches. CDR3 coding DNA: TGTGCCAGCAGTTACTCGGGGAGGGAGGTCAATGAGCAGTTCTTC. It translates to CASSYSGREVNEQFF.

The chain uses TRBV28 and TRBJ2-6; TRBD1 agrees at 9 bases. The V segment lost 5 bases and the J segment 1 base; nucleotides outside the gene matches: 9. The germline V gene encodes CDR1 MDHEN and CDR2 SYDVKM. This CDR3 has 18 residues. Here the CDR3 reads CASSMSGTGPSGANVLTF. CDR3 DNA: TGTGCCAGCAGTATGTCCGGGACAGGGCCTTCTGGGGCCAACGTCCTGACTTTC.

This chain connects TRBV20-1 to TRBJ1-2; tentatively, D is TRBD1 (5 bases). V was trimmed by 6 bases and J by 4 bases, leaving 15 bases between them. The germline gives CDR1 DFQATT, CDR2 SNEGSKA (reference sequence). The CDR3 consists of 13 residues. This CDR3 reads CSAVPGGSYGYTF. DNA for the CDR3: TGCAGTGCCGTACCGGGGGGTTCCTATGGCTACACCTTC.

This chain joins TRBV15 and TRBJ2-5, with a tentative D call TRBD1 (6 bases). The J call may be faulty, since TRBJ2-7 better matches the DNA end. The CDR3 spans 12 residues. The germline gives CDR1 LNHNV, CDR2 YYDKDF (reference sequence). The CDR3 nucleotides are TGTGCCACCAGCAAACAGGGCTACGAGCAGTACTTC. It codes for CATSKQGYEQYF.

The chain carries TRBV20-1 and TRBJ2-7; 10 bases agree with TRBD1. Germline V gene lookup returns CDR1 DFQATT and CDR2 SNEGSKA (reference sequence). V was pared by 1 base and J by 3 bases, with 6 bases of the junction left unmatched. This CDR3 spans 15 amino acids. CDR3 DNA: TGCAGTGCTAGAGTCAGCCGGGACAGGGGCTACGAGCAGTACTTC. Translating gives CSARVSRDRGYEQYF.

Notes on this clonotype: Germline is not matched at one junction end, which may reflect a read error. The chain uses TRBV6-6 and TRBJ1-5; no definite D call. Germline CDR1 is MNHNY and CDR2 is SVGAGI (reference sequence). The CDR3 spans 15 residues. The CDR3 loop is CASSNSAEGNQPQHF. CDR3 nucleotides: TGTGCCAGCAGTAACTCCGCGGAGGGAAATCAGCCCCAGCATTTT.

The chain employs TRBV7-9 and TRBJ2-1; 10 bases are a match to TRBD2. The CDR3 totals 18 residues. Germline-derived CDR1 and CDR2 are SEHNR and FQNEAQ (reference sequence). V lost 6 bases to trimming and J lost 0 bases; unmatched junction nucleotides: 11. The DNA of the CDR3 is TGTGCCAGCAGTACCGCTGGACTAGCGGAGATCTCCTACAATGAGCAGTTCTTC. Its protein product is CASSTAGLAEISYNEQFF.

The chain couples TRBV4-2 to TRBJ1-2; D gene uncertain. There are 18 residues in the CDR3. V lost 0 bases and J 2 bases, leaving 19 bases between the germline ends. Germline values: CDR1 LGHNA, CDR2 YNFKEQ. The CDR3 DNA follows: TGTGCCAGCAGCCAAGATCTTGAGGGAGGGCTAGCCAACTATGGCTACACCTTC. It yields the protein CASSQDLEGGLANYGYTF.

This rearrangement joins TRBV29-1 to TRBJ2-7; 15 bases fit TRBD2. The V gene end was trimmed by 3 bases and the J gene end by 4 bases; junction bases not matched to a gene: 4. The CDR3 runs 15 residues. The germline CDR1 and CDR2 sequences are SQVTM and ANQGSEA. CDR3 loop: CSVEDGTSGRYEQYF. In DNA, the CDR3 is TGCAGCGTTGAGGACGGGACTAGCGGGAGGTACGAGCAGTACTTC.

V and J are TRBV6-5 and TRBJ1-5, with D perhaps TRBD1 (5 bases). Trimming took 6 bases from V and 10 from J, leaving 16 bases between them. CDR1 is MNHEY and CDR2 is SVGAGI in the germline V gene. The CDR3 totals 13 residues. CDR3 coding DNA: TGTGCCAGCAGCAGGACAACTGGGACTCCCCAGCATTTT. Translation: CASSRTTGTPQHF.

In its sample, this clonotype was seen once. The J gene is TRBJ1-5, the V gene TRBV29-1; possible D gene TRBD1, 6 bases. V was pared by 5 bases and J by 7 bases, with 18 bases between. The CDR3 covers 14 residues. The V gene's germline CDR1 is SQVTM and CDR2 ANQGSEA. CDR3 residues: CSVWGGQDAQPQHF. The CDR3 DNA reads TGCAGCGTTTGGGGGGGCCAGGACGCCCAGCCCCAGCATTTT.

Of note for this clonotype: An end of the junction differs from the germline gene, which may be a read error. As DNA, the CDR3 is TGTGTCACCAGCCCGAATCCCGGAACTAGCACAGATACGCAGTATTTT. As protein: CVTSPNPGTSTDTQYF. V and J are TRBV15 and TRBJ2-3, with D uncertain. The CDR3 is 16 residues long. From germline, CDR1 is LNHNV and CDR2 YYDKDF (reference sequence).

This clonotype was seen only a few times. The J gene is TRBJ2-3, the V gene TRBV11-2; D gene ambiguous. Trimming took off 1 base at V and 1 base at J, with 9 bases between the two ends. This CDR3 spans 15 amino acids. The germline V gene encodes CDR1 SGHAT and CDR2 FQNNGV. The CDR3 loop reads CASSLVGQGTDTQYF. The CDR3 DNA is TGTGCCAGCAGCTTAGTAGGTCAAGGCACAGATACGCAGTATTTT.

The chain couples TRBV12-5 to TRBJ2-1, with 12 positions matching TRBD2. V was clipped by 7 bases and J by 9 bases; unmatched bases: 16. The germline gives CDR1 LGHNT, CDR2 FRNRAP. The CDR3 extends over 17 amino acids. The chain's CDR3 is CASERSGLAGLELEQFF. For the CDR3, the DNA is TGTGCTAGTGAACGGAGTGGACTAGCGGGATTGGAACTTGAGCAGTTCTTC.

The genes are TRBV12-3 or TRBV12-4 and TRBJ1-5; D might be TRBD1 (5 bases). The CDR3 extends over 13 amino acids. Trimming stripped 4 bases from V and 6 bases from J, with 10 bases between. This chain's CDR3 is CASSSQGIQPQHF. The DNA of the CDR3 is TGTGCCAGCAGTTCCCAGGGTATTCAGCCCCAGCATTTT.

This CDR3 is CSVENRDSTPYEQYF. The CDR3 bases are TGCAGCGTTGAAAACCGGGACTCTACACCCTACGAGCAGTACTTC. The chain uses TRBV29-1 and TRBJ2-7, with a possible D match to TRBD2 (6 bases). Trimming removed 2 bases from V and 2 bases from J, with 16 bases in between. The CDR3 totals 15 residues. Germline values: CDR1 SQVTM, CDR2 ANQGSEA.

This rearrangement joins TRBV3-1 to TRBJ2-3; no definite D call. V gave up 4 bases and J gave up 4 bases, with 15 bases separating them. This CDR3 region has 15 residues. Per the germline V gene, CDR1 is LGHDT and CDR2 is YNNKEL (reference sequence). This chain's CDR3 is CASSPYLLRADTQYF. The CDR3 region has the DNA TGTGCCAGCAGCCCATACTTGCTAAGAGCAGATACGCAGTATTTT.

The chain links TRBV21-1 to TRBJ1-2. TRBV21-1 is marked as a pseudogene. The CDR3 runs to 12 residues. CDR3 protein: CARVGLKRGYTF. CDR3 nucleotides: TGTGCCAGAGTAGGCCTCAAGCGGGGCTACACCTTC.

This sequence joins TRBV4-1 and TRBJ1-5; no firm D call. The V gene lost 0 bases and the J gene lost 7 bases, with 13 bases spanning the gap. Germline V gene sequence: CDR1 MGHRA, CDR2 YSYEKL. The CDR3 is made up of 15 amino acids. CDR3 residues: CASSQELTRRQPQHF. In nucleotides, the CDR3 is TGCGCCAGCAGCCAAGAATTGACTCGGCGGCAGCCCCAGCATTTT.

This clonotype occurred a few times. The gene calls are TRBV21-1 and TRBJ1-3. TRBV21-1 is an annotated pseudogene. The CDR3 is 16 residues long. The CDR3 DNA follows: TGTGCCAGCAGCAGTGGGGAGGATTGCTCTGGAAACACCATATATTTT. Protein product: CASSSGEDCSGNTIYF.

This clonotype was seen more than once but under ten times. V usage is TRBV7-9 and J usage is TRBJ1-2; 8 bases match TRBD1. From germline, CDR1 is SEHNR and CDR2 FQNEAQ (reference sequence). V dropped 3 bases and J dropped 8; count of bases not matched to a gene: 14. The CDR3 runs 16 residues. The CDR3 is CASSFWSDRDLEGYTF. The CDR3, as DNA: TGTGCCAGCAGCTTCTGGTCGGACAGGGATCTCGAGGGCTACACCTTC.

The chain combines TRBV3-1 with TRBJ2-7; either TRBD1 or TRBD2 may supply D (5 bases each). Germline-derived CDR1 and CDR2 are LGHDT and YNNKEL (reference sequence). The V gene lost 4 bases and the J gene lost 2 bases, with 12 bases spanning the gap. This CDR3 spans 14 amino acids. This CDR3 reads CASSPWDQPYEQYF. In DNA, the CDR3 is TGTGCCAGCAGCCCCTGGGACCAACCCTACGAGCAGTACTTC.